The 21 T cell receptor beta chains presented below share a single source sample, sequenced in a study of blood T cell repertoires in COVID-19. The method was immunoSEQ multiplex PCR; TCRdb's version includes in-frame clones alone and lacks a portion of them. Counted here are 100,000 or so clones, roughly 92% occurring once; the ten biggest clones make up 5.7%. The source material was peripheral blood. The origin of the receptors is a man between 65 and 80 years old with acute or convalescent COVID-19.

CDR3 nucleotides: TGCAGCGTTGAAGATTGGGGGACAGGGGCGATATCAGGCTACACCTTC. Amino acids: CSVEDWGTGAISGYTF. The gene calls are TRBV29-1 and TRBJ1-2; 10 bases are a match to TRBD1. The V and J ends lost 0 bases and 8 bases, in that order; junction bases with no gene match: 12. Germline CDR1 reads SQVTM; CDR2 reads ANQGSEA. The CDR3 extends over 16 amino acids.

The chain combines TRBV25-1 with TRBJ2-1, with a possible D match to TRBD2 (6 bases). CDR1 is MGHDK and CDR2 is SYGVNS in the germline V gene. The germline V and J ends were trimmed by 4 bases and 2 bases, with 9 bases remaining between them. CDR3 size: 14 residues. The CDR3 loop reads CASSVAAPYNEQFF. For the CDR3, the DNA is TGTGCCAGCAGTGTAGCGGCCCCCTACAATGAGCAGTTCTTC.

This chain's CDR3 is CASTGTPDYGYTF. The CDR3 DNA is TGTGCCAGCACAGGAACCCCAGATTATGGCTACACCTTC. The V call is TRBV2, the J call TRBJ1-2; no reliable D call. Germline CDR1 reads SNHLY; CDR2 reads FYNNEI. CDR3 length: 13 amino acids. Trimming took 7 bases from V and 5 from J, leaving 14 bases between them.

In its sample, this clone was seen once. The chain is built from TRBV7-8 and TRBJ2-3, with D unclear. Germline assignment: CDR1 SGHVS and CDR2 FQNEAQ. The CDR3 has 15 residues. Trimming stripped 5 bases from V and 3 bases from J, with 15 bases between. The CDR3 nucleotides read TGTGCCAGCAGCCCCACTGGCACGAGGACAGATACGCAGTATTTT. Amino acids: CASSPTGTRTDTQYF. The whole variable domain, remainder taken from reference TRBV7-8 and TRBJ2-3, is GAGVSQSPRYKVAKRGQDVALRCDPISGHVSLFWYQQALGQGPEFLTYFQNEAQLDKSGLPSDRFFAERPEGSVSTLKIQRTQQEDSAVYLCASSPTGTRTDTQYFGPGTRLTVL.

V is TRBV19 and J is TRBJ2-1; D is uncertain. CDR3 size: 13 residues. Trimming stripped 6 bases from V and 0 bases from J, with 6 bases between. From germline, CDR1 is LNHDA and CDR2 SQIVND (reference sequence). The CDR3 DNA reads TGTGCCAGTAGCGAGAGCTCCTACAATGAGCAGTTCTTC. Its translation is CASSESSYNEQFF.

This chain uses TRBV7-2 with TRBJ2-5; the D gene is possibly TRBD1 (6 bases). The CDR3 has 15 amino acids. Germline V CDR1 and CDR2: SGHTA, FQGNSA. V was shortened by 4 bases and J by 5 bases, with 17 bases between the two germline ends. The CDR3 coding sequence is TGTGCCAGCAGCTCCCGGGACACCACTCGGGAGACCCAGTACTTC. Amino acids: CASSSRDTTRETQYF.

CDR3 in DNA: TGTGCCAGCAGCTTCAGCGGCGGGAGCCCCAATGAGCAGTTCTTC. As protein: CASSFSGGSPNEQFF. The chain uses TRBV13 and TRBJ2-1; 7 positions agree with TRBD2. V lost 3 bases and J lost 6; bases outside the gene matches: 8. This CDR3 comprises 15 residues. Germline assignment: CDR1 PRHDT and CDR2 FYEKMQ (reference sequence).

The CDR3 protein is CASSQDEGEVEKLFF. DNA of the CDR3: TGTGCCAGCAGCCAAGATGAGGGGGAAGTGGAAAAACTGTTTTTT. V gene TRBV4-2 combines with J gene TRBJ1-4; weak D call: TRBD1 (6 bases). Trimming removed 0 bases from V and 8 bases from J, with 13 bases in between. Germline V gene sequence: CDR1 LGHNA, CDR2 YNFKEQ. The CDR3 consists of 15 residues.

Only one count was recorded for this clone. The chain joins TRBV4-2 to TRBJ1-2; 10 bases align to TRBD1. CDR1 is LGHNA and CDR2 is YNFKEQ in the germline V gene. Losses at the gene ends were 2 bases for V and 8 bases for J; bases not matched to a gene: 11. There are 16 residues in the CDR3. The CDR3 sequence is CASSQTGTGARWGYTF. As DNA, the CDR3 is TGTGCCAGCAGCCAAACCGGGACAGGGGCCCGCTGGGGCTACACCTTC.

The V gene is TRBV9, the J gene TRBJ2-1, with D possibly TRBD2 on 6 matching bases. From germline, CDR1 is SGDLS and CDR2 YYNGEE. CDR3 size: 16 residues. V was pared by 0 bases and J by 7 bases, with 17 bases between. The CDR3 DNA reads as TGTGCCAGCAGCGTAGGGGGAAGGGAGGTCCGAAATGAGCAGTTCTTC. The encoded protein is CASSVGGREVRNEQFF. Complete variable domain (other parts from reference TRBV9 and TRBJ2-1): DSGVTQTPKHLITATGQRVTLRCSPRSGDLSVYWYQQSLDQGLQFLIQYYNGEERAKGNILERFSAQQFPDLHSELNLSSLELGDSALYFCASSVGGREVRNEQFFGPGTRLTVL.

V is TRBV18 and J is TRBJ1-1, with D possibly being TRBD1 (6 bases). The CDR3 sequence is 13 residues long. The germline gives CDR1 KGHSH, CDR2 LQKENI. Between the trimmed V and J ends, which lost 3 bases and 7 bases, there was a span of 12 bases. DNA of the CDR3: TGTGCCAGCTCACCTGGGACAACTGATGAAGCTTTCTTT. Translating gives CASSPGTTDEAFF.

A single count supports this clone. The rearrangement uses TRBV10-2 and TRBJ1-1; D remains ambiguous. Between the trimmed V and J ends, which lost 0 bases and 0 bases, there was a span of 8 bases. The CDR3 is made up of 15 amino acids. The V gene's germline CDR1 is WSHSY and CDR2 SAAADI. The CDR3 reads CASSESSLMNTEAFF. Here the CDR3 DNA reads TGCGCCAGCAGTGAGTCGTCACTCATGAACACTGAAGCTTTCTTT.

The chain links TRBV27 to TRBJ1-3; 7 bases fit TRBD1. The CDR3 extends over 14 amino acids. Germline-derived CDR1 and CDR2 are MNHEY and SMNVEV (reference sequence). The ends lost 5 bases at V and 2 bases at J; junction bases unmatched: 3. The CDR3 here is CASSNQGAGNTIYF. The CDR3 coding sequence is TGTGCCAGCAGTAATCAGGGGGCTGGAAACACCATATATTTT.

The CDR3, as DNA: TGTGCCAGCAGCTTAGTACCGGGGGGGTTCTACAATGAGCAGTTCTTC. Amino acid sequence: CASSLVPGGFYNEQFF. The chain uses TRBV11-2 and TRBJ2-1; 8 bases are shared with TRBD2. The germline gives CDR1 SGHAT, CDR2 FQNNGV. The CDR3 runs to 16 residues. J gave up 3 bases and V 1 base, and 5 bases lay outside the gene matches. Full variable domain (rest looked up from reference TRBV11-2 and TRBJ2-1): EAGVAQSPRYKIIEKRQSVAFWCNPISGHATLYWYQQILGQGPKLLIQFQNNGVVDDSQLPKDRFSAERLKGVDSTLKIQPAKLEDSAVYLCASSLVPGGFYNEQFFGPGTRLTVL.

The chain's CDR3 is CSLTWGGVHNQPQHF. The CDR3 nucleotides are TGCAGCTTAACCTGGGGGGGGGTTCACAATCAGCCCCAGCATTTT. This chain uses TRBV29-1 with TRBJ1-5, with D maybe TRBD1 (5 bases). Per germline, CDR1 SQVTM and CDR2 ANQGSEA. Trimming shortened V by 8 bases and J by 3 bases, and 20 bases separated the two germline ends. The CDR3 is made up of 15 amino acids.

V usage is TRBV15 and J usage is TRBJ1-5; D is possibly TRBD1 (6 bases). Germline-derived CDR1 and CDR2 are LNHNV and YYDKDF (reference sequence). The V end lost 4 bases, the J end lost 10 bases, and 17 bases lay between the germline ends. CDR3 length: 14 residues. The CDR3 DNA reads TGTGCCACCAGCAATCGACAGGATTGGGAACCCCAGCATTTT. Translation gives CATSNRQDWEPQHF.

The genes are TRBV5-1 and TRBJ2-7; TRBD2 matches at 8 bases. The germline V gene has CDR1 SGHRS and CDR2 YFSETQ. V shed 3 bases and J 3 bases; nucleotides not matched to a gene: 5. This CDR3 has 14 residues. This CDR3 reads CASSSRTSSYEQYF. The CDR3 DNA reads TGCGCCAGCAGCTCGAGGACTAGCAGCTACGAGCAGTACTTC.

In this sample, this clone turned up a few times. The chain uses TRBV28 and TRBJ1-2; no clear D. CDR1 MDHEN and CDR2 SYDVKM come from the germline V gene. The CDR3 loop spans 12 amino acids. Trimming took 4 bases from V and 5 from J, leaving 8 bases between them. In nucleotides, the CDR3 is TGTGCCAGCAGTTCCATGAGTTATGGCTACACCTTC. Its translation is CASSSMSYGYTF.

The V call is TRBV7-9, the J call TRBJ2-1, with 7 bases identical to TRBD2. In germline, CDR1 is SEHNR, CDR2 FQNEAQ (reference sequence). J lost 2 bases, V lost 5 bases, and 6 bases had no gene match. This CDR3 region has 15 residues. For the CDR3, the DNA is TGTGCCAGCAGCCATTTACGGGGGGCCTACAATGAGCAGTTCTTC. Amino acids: CASSHLRGAYNEQFF. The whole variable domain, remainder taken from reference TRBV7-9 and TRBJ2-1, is DTGVSQNPRHKITKRGQNVTFRCDPISEHNRLYWYRQTLGQGPEFLTYFQNEAQLEKSRLLSDRFSAERPKGSFSTLEIQRTEQGDSAMYLCASSHLRGAYNEQFFGPGTRLTVL.

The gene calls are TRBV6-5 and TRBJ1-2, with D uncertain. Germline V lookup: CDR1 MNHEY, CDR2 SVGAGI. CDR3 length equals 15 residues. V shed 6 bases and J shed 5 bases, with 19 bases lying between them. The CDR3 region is CASSYRTRGLYGYTF. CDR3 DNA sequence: TGTGCCAGCAGCTACCGGACGCGGGGATTATATGGCTACACCTTC.

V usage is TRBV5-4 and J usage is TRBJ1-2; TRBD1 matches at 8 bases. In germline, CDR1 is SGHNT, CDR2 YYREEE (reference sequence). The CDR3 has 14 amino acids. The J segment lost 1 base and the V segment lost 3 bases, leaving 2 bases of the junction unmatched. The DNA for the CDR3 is TGTGCCAGCAGCTGGGACAGGAGTAACTATGGCTACACCTTC. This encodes CASSWDRSNYGYTF. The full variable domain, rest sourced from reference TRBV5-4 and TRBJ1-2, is ETGVTQSPTHLIKTRGQQVTLRCSSQSGHNTVSWYQQALGQGPQFIFQYYREEENGRGNFPPRFSGLQFPNYSSELNVNALELDDSALYLCASSWDRSNYGYTFGSGTRLTVV.